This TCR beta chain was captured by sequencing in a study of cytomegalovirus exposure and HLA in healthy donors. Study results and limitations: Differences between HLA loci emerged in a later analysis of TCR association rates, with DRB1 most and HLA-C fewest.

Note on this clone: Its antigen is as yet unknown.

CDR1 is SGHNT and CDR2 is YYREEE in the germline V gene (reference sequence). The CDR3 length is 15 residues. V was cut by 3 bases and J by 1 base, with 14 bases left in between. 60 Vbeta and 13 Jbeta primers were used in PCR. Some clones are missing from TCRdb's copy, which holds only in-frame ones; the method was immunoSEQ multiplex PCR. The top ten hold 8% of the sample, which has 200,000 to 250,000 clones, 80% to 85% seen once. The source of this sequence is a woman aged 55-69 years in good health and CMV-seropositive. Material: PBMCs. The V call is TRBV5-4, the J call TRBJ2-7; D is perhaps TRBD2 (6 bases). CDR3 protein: CASSSAYAGSYEQYF. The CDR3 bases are TGTGCCAGCAGCTCTGCTTACGCGGGATCCTACGAGCAGTACTTC.